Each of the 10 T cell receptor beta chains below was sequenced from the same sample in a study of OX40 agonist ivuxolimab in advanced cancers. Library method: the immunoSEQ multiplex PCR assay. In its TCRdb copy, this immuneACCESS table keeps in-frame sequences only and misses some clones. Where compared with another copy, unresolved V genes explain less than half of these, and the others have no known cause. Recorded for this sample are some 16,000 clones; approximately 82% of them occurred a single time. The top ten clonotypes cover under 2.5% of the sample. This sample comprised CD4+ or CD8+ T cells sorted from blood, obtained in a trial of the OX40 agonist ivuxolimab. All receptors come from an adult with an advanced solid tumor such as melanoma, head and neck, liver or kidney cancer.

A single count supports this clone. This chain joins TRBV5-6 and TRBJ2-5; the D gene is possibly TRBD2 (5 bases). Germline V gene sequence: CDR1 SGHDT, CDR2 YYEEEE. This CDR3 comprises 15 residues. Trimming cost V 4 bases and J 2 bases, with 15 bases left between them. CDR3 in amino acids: CASSVGLTSQETQYF. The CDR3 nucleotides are TGTGCCAGCAGCGTAGGACTGACGAGTCAAGAGACCCAGTACTTC. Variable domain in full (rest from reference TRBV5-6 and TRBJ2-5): DAGVTQSPTHLIKTRGQQVTLRCSPKSGHDTVSWYQQALGQGPQFIFQYYEEEERQRGNFPDRFSGHQFPNYSSELNVNALLLGDSALYLCASSVGLTSQETQYFGPGTRLLVL.

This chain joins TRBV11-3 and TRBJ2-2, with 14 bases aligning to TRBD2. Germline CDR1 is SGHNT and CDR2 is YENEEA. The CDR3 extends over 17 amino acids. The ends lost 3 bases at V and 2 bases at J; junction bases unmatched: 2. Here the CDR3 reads CASSFGTSGSNTGELFF. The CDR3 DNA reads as TGTGCCAGCAGCTTCGGGACTAGCGGGAGTAACACCGGGGAGCTGTTTTTT.

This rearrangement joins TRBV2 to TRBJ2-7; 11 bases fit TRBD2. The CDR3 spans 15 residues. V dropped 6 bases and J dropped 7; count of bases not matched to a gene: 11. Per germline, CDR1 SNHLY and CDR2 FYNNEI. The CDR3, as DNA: TGTGCCAGCAGCGAACAACTAGCGGGAGTGACTGAGCAGTACTTC. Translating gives CASSEQLAGVTEQYF.

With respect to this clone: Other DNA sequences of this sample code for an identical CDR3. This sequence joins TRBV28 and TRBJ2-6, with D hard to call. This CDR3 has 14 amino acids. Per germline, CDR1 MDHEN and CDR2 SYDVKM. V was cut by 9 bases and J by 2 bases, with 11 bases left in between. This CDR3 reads CASSTPAGANVLTF. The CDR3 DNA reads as TGTGCCAGTTCGACTCCAGCTGGGGCCAACGTCCTGACTTTC.

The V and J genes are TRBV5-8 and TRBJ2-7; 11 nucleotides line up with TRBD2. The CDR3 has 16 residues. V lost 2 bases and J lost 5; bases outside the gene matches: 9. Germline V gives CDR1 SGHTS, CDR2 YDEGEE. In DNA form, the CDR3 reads TGTGCCAGCAGCTTCCCTACTAGCGGGAGACCCCACGAGCAGTACTTC. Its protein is CASSFPTSGRPHEQYF.

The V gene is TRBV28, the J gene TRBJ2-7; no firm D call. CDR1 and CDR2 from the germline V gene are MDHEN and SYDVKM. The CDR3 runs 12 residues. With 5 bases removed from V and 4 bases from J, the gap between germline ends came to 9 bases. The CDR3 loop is CASSISAYEQYF. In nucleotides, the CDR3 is TGTGCCAGCAGTATCAGCGCGTACGAGCAGTACTTC.

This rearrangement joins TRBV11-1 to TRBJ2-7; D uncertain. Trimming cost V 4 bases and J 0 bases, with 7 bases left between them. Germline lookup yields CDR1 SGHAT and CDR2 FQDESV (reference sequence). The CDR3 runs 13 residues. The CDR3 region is CASSWTSSYEQYF. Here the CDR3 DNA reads TGTGCCAGCAGCTGGACCTCCTCCTACGAGCAGTACTTC.

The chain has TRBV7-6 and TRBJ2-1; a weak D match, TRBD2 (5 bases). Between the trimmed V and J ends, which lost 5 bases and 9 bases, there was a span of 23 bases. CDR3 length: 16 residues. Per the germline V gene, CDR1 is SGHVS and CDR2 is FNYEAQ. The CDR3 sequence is CASSRDDAAGAGEQFF. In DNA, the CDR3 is TGTGCCAGCAGCCGCGACGACGCTGCGGGCGCGGGTGAGCAGTTCTTC.

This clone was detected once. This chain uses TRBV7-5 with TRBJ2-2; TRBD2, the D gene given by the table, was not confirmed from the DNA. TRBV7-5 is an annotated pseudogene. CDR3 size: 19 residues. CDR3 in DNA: TGTGCCAGAAGCTTATTATGGCTAGCGGGAGCCCTGGGGACCGGGGAGCTGTTTTTT. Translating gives CARSLLWLAGALGTGELFF.

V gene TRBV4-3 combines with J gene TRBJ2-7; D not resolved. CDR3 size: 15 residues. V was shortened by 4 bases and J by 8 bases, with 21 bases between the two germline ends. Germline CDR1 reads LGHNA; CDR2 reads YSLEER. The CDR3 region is CASSRLVVVPSQQYF. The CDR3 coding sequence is TGCGCCAGCAGCCGCTTAGTGGTTGTACCGTCCCAGCAGTACTTC.